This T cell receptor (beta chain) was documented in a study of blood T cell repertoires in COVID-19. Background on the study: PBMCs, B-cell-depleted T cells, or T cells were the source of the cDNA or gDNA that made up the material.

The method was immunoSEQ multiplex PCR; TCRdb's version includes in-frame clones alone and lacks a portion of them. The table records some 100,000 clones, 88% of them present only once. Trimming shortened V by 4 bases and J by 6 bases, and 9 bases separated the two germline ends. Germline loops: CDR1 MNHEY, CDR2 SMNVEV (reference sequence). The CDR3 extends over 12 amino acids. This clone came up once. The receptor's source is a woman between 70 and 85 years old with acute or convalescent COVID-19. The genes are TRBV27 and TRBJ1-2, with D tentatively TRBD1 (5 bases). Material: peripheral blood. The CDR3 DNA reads TGTGCCAGCAGTTCCAGGGCGCATGGCTACACCTTC. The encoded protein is CASSSRAHGYTF.